The rows below give T cell receptor beta chains drawn from one sample of a study of T cell changes during pregnancy in multiple sclerosis. Sequencing used immunoSEQ multiplex PCR; TCRdb keeps in-frame clones, though not all of them. The sample carries approximately 70,000 clones, 80% to 95% recorded once. Sequenced here: peripheral blood, sampled in the second trimester of pregnancy. The receptor source for this set is a female donor with multiple sclerosis, enrolled in a pregnancy study. The conserved cysteine and the conserved F or W are not part of the CDR3 here. Fields, in order: CDR3 protein, clone size, J gene, V gene. Clone sizes are given selectively: once, few, many, or a class where the clone is expanded.

CDR3aa: ASSEVYDGYT; abundance: .; j_gene: TRBJ1-2; v_gene: TRBV2
CDR3aa: ASSVGGRGQGYT; abundance: .; j_gene: TRBJ1-2; v_gene: TRBV9
CDR3aa: SVRTGEGYT; abundance: .; j_gene: TRBJ1-2; v_gene: TRBV29-1
CDR3aa: AWPTKNTEAF; abundance: .; j_gene: TRBJ1-1; v_gene: TRBV30
CDR3aa: ASSLNGGFYEQY; abundance: .; j_gene: TRBJ2-7; v_gene: TRBV11-2
CDR3aa: ASSLMFGGYFDRGHSALF; abundance: once; j_gene: TRBJ1-4; v_gene: TRBV28
CDR3aa: ASTLISSSYNEQF; abundance: .; j_gene: TRBJ2-1; v_gene: TRBV13
CDR3aa: ASSKDRDNQPQH; abundance: .; j_gene: TRBJ1-5; v_gene: TRBV4-1
CDR3aa: ASSYKPGHSGNTIY; abundance: .; j_gene: TRBJ1-3; v_gene: TRBV6-5
CDR3aa: ASSFTALNGYT; abundance: few; j_gene: TRBJ1-2; v_gene: TRBV27
CDR3aa: ASTGGTNSPLH; abundance: .; j_gene: TRBJ1-6; v_gene: TRBV13
CDR3aa: ASSITGAGNQPQH; abundance: .; j_gene: TRBJ1-5; v_gene: TRBV6-1
CDR3aa: ASSQASQGGYGYT; abundance: .; j_gene: TRBJ1-2; v_gene: TRBV4-1
CDR3aa: ASSQEVLLTDTQY; abundance: once; j_gene: TRBJ2-3; v_gene: TRBV14
CDR3aa: ASSLSGERGYT; abundance: few; j_gene: TRBJ1-2; v_gene: TRBV5-1
CDR3aa: ASSAGQGGPEAF; abundance: .; j_gene: TRBJ1-1; v_gene: TRBV4-3
CDR3aa: ASSQGASGGAETQY; abundance: .; j_gene: TRBJ2-5; v_gene: TRBV4-3
CDR3aa: ASRLGQGIYEQY; abundance: .; j_gene: TRBJ2-7; v_gene: TRBV6-5
CDR3aa: ASSLQQGGGGPQH; abundance: once; j_gene: TRBJ1-5; v_gene: TRBV27
CDR3aa: AGSVTGSSGNTIY; abundance: .; j_gene: TRBJ1-3; v_gene: TRBV6-5
CDR3aa: ASSLAGEPAYEQY; abundance: .; j_gene: TRBJ2-7; v_gene: TRBV5-6
CDR3aa: ASSLSMEQGRLYGYT; abundance: .; j_gene: TRBJ1-2; v_gene: TRBV27
CDR3aa: ASLETGVIEEQF; abundance: .; j_gene: TRBJ2-1; v_gene: TRBV7-9
CDR3aa: ASSPLPGSSYNEQF; abundance: .; j_gene: TRBJ2-1; v_gene: TRBV18
CDR3aa: ASSLADGLGKAF; abundance: .; j_gene: TRBJ1-1; v_gene: TRBV7-2
CDR3aa: ASSVRGLPNYGYT; abundance: .; j_gene: TRBJ1-2; v_gene: TRBV19
CDR3aa: ASSYSTAVQETQY; abundance: once; j_gene: TRBJ2-5; v_gene: TRBV6-5
CDR3aa: AKGQGLGTEAF; abundance: .; j_gene: TRBJ1-1; v_gene: TRBV30
CDR3aa: ASSRPRIRTSQRAGELF; abundance: .; j_gene: TRBJ2-2; v_gene: TRBV28
CDR3aa: ASSLHREQETQY; abundance: .; j_gene: TRBJ2-5; v_gene: TRBV28
CDR3aa: ASSQDRDENIQY; abundance: .; j_gene: TRBJ2-4; v_gene: TRBV7-9
CDR3aa: ASSLSGNGGELF; abundance: once; j_gene: TRBJ2-2; v_gene: TRBV7-3
CDR3aa: ATSSPTSGRRTGELF; abundance: .; j_gene: TRBJ2-2; v_gene: TRBV15
CDR3aa: ASSAGQAASDGYT; abundance: .; j_gene: TRBJ1-2; v_gene: TRBV5-4
CDR3aa: ASSGTQNTEAF; abundance: .; j_gene: TRBJ1-1; v_gene: TRBV28
CDR3aa: ASSLLVDGIPWQF; abundance: .; j_gene: TRBJ2-1; v_gene: TRBV7-8
CDR3aa: ASSLKQGWYEQY; abundance: .; j_gene: TRBJ2-7; v_gene: TRBV5-1
CDR3aa: ASSANTGTGTVYEQY; abundance: .; j_gene: TRBJ2-7; v_gene: TRBV5-4
CDR3aa: ASSPQSRGTQY; abundance: .; j_gene: TRBJ2-5; v_gene: TRBV18
CDR3aa: ASRDRGVNTEAF; abundance: few; j_gene: TRBJ1-1; v_gene: TRBV19
CDR3aa: ASSRDTSNTEAF; abundance: .; j_gene: TRBJ1-1; v_gene: TRBV18
CDR3aa: ASSFLAGGAIDNEQF; abundance: .; j_gene: TRBJ2-1; v_gene: TRBV7-9
CDR3aa: ASSQDKSVYGYT; abundance: .; j_gene: TRBJ1-2; v_gene: TRBV4-3
CDR3aa: ASSPGTAGNTIY; abundance: .; j_gene: TRBJ1-3; v_gene: TRBV27